Following are 28 T cell receptor beta chains from one sample sequenced in a study of shared clonotypes between healthy human individuals. CD45RO-negative, CCR7-selected cells formed the naive CD8 fraction, which excluded terminally differentiated effector memory CD45RA+ cells. Produced via immunoSEQ multiplex PCR; TCRdb's table is partial and in-frame only. This table holds roughly 2.1 million clones, approximately 94% found once. Sequenced: naive CD8+ T cells from PBMCs. These TCRs come from a man between 18 and 29 years old in good health. Some clones in this sample may be carry-over from other donors' samples.

This chain connects TRBV2 to TRBJ2-3, with 11 bases matching TRBD2. The CDR3 sequence is 16 residues long. Trimming at V came to 6 bases and at J to 0 bases, leaving 5 bases not matched to a gene. Germline V CDR1 and CDR2: SNHLY, FYNNEI. The chain's CDR3 is CASRDSGRDSTDTQYF. In nucleotides, the CDR3 is TGTGCCAGCAGGGATAGCGGGAGGGATAGCACAGATACGCAGTATTTT. The whole variable domain, remainder taken from reference TRBV2 and TRBJ2-3, is EPEVTQTPSHQVTQMGQEVILRCVPISNHLYFYWYRQILGQKVEFLVSFYNNEISEKSEIFDDQFSVERPDGSNFTLKIRSTKLEDSAMYFCASRDSGRDSTDTQYFGPGTRLTVL.

This chain uses TRBV6-1 with TRBJ1-2, with TRBD1 as a possible D gene (5 bases). The germline CDR1 and CDR2 sequences are MNHNS and SASEGT. The CDR3 length is 16 residues. Trimming stripped 4 bases from V and 4 bases from J, with 19 bases between. The CDR3 DNA reads TGTGCCAGCAGTGTGGACGGCGATGGGGCTTTCTATGGCTACACCTTC. This translates into CASSVDGDGAFYGYTF.

The V and J genes are TRBV28 and TRBJ2-7, with TRBD1 matching 7 bases. The CDR3 is 19 residues long. Germline CDR1 reads MDHEN; CDR2 reads SYDVKM. V lost 6 bases to trimming and J lost 2 bases; unmatched junction nucleotides: 22. This CDR3 reads CASSHTDNSRDSDPYEQYF. Written as DNA, the CDR3 is TGTGCCAGCAGCCATACAGACAACTCCCGGGACAGCGATCCCTACGAGCAGTACTTC.

V is TRBV6-5 and J is TRBJ2-5, with D perhaps TRBD1 or TRBD2 (6 bases each). Germline V gives CDR1 MNHEY, CDR2 SVGAGI. V lost 5 bases and J lost 4, with 17 bases in between. The CDR3 runs to 15 residues. The CDR3 region has the DNA TGTGCCAGCAGTACAGGAGGGGGGTTGCCAGAGACCCAGTACTTC. Translating gives CASSTGGGLPETQYF.

About this clone: Other nucleotide sequences in the sample specify the same CDR3. CDR3 protein: CASSLTGNEQFF. The CDR3, as DNA: TGTGCCAGCAGTTTGACCGGCAATGAGCAGTTCTTC. The chain uses TRBV28 and TRBJ2-1; D is unresolved. Trimming left V 3 bases short and J 6 bases short, with 6 bases between. Germline values: CDR1 MDHEN, CDR2 SYDVKM. The CDR3 totals 12 residues.

The sample holds one count of this clone. The J gene is TRBJ2-7, the V gene TRBV21-1; the DNA was not compared with TRBD1, the D call given in the table. TRBV21-1 is a pseudogene segment. The CDR3 sequence is 16 residues long. CDR3 residues: CASSNSPSGLFGEQYF. The CDR3 DNA follows: TGTGCCAGCAGCAATTCCCCTTCAGGTCTTTTCGGCGAGCAGTACTTC.

The V and J genes are TRBV7-3 and TRBJ2-7; D not resolved. The V gene lost 5 bases and the J gene lost 2 bases, with 13 bases spanning the gap. The germline V gene has CDR1 SGHTA and CDR2 FQGTGA. The CDR3 covers 14 residues. The CDR3 DNA sequence: TGTGCCAGCAGCCCCGGGCCCATGGCCTACGAGCAGTACTTC. It encodes CASSPGPMAYEQYF.

Comments on this clone: Other nucleotide sequences in the sample specify the same CDR3. CDR3 DNA sequence: TGTGCCAGCAGTCTGGGACAGAGCTACGAGCAGTACTTC. Its protein is CASSLGQSYEQYF. This chain links TRBV6-5 with TRBJ2-7; TRBD1 aligns across 7 bases. V gave up 5 bases and J gave up 3 bases; unmatched junction bases: 4. Germline V gives CDR1 MNHEY, CDR2 SVGAGI. The CDR3 has 13 amino acids.

This clone was observed once. This chain uses TRBV28 with TRBJ1-1; maybe TRBD1 (6 bases). Per the germline V gene, CDR1 is MDHEN and CDR2 is SYDVKM. The CDR3 consists of 14 residues. Deletions cut 5 bases from V and 7 bases from J, with 17 bases between. The CDR3 spells CASSRSYQQGEAFF. Written as DNA, the CDR3 is TGTGCCAGCAGTCGATCCTATCAACAGGGTGAAGCTTTCTTT.

The V gene is TRBV6-5, the J gene TRBJ1-2; maybe TRBD1 (5 bases). CDR3 length equals 15 residues. CDR1 and CDR2 (germline): MNHEY, SVGAGI. Trimming left V 5 bases short and J 5 bases short, with 18 bases between. The CDR3 region is CASSLLDSNSYGYTF. CDR3 sequence (DNA): TGTGCCAGCAGTCTACTTGACAGCAACTCTTATGGCTACACCTTC.

V usage is TRBV5-3 and J usage is TRBJ2-1; possibly TRBD2 for D (6 bases). TRBV5-3 is an open reading frame, and its role is uncertain. This CDR3 spans 14 amino acids. The V and J ends lost 4 bases and 7 bases respectively, with 15 bases between them. This CDR3 reads CARSLRLDWNEQFF. The CDR3 DNA sequence: TGTGCCAGAAGCCTACGACTAGACTGGAATGAGCAGTTCTTC.

The V call is TRBV29-1, the J call TRBJ2-1; 7 bases match TRBD2. The V and J ends lost 4 bases and 8 bases, in that order; junction bases with no gene match: 5. This CDR3 comprises 12 residues. Per germline, CDR1 SQVTM and CDR2 ANQGSEA. This chain's CDR3 is CSVGIRGDEQFF. Here the CDR3 DNA reads TGCAGCGTTGGTATTCGGGGGGATGAGCAGTTCTTC.

The chain combines TRBV27 with TRBJ2-3, with TRBD2 matching 12 bases. Germline lookup yields CDR1 MNHEY and CDR2 SMNVEV (reference sequence). The CDR3 sequence is 17 residues long. V was clipped by 2 bases and J by 3 bases; unmatched bases: 6. The CDR3 is CASSLLASGRETDTQYF. The CDR3 nucleotides read TGTGCCAGCAGTTTACTTGCTAGCGGGAGGGAAACAGATACGCAGTATTTT.

This clone was recorded once. The chain uses TRBV6-5 and TRBJ2-3; D remains unclear. Germline V CDR1 and CDR2: MNHEY, SVGAGI. The V and J ends lost 0 bases and 2 bases respectively, with 6 bases between them. The CDR3 length is 14 residues. The CDR3 nucleotides are TGTGCCAGCAGTTACTCGTCAGTCACAGATACGCAGTATTTT. Its protein product is CASSYSSVTDTQYF.

V usage is TRBV27 and J usage is TRBJ2-1; TRBD1 is a possible D gene (6 bases). Germline V gene sequence: CDR1 MNHEY, CDR2 SMNVEV (reference sequence). The CDR3 spans 15 residues. V was trimmed by 1 base and J by 7 bases, leaving 14 bases between them. The CDR3 DNA sequence: TGTGCCAGCAGTTTATGGCTCAACAGGGATAATGAGCAGTTCTTC. Translated: CASSLWLNRDNEQFF.

The V call is TRBV7-9, the J call TRBJ1-5; 7 positions agree with TRBD1. CDR3 length equals 14 residues. Germline V gene data show CDR1 as SEHNR and CDR2 as FQNEAQ (reference sequence). V was pared by 6 bases and J by 3 bases, with 5 bases of the junction left unmatched. CDR3 amino acids: CASSRDSANQPQHF. In DNA form, the CDR3 reads TGTGCCAGCAGTCGGGACAGTGCCAATCAGCCCCAGCATTTT.

The chain employs TRBV6-4 and TRBJ2-1, with D perhaps TRBD2 (6 bases). V was pared by 3 bases and J by 7 bases, with 16 bases between. CDR1 MRHNA and CDR2 SNTAGT come from the germline V gene. This CDR3 comprises 15 residues. The CDR3 coding sequence is TGTGCCAGCAGTGAAGGGGCCCGGGGGTTGAATGAGCAGTTCTTC. Its protein product is CASSEGARGLNEQFF.

The rearrangement links TRBV4-1 to TRBJ2-3; D remains ambiguous. The germline V gene has CDR1 MGHRA and CDR2 YSYEKL. The CDR3 extends over 16 amino acids. V was clipped by 2 bases and J by 3 bases, with 15 bases between them. CDR3 sequence reads: CASSQLLEAETDTQYF. DNA for the CDR3: TGCGCCAGCAGCCAACTTCTAGAGGCCGAGACAGATACGCAGTATTTT.

This chain connects TRBV19 to TRBJ1-2; unclear D gene. Trimming took 3 bases from V and 6 from J, leaving 8 bases between them. Germline-derived CDR1 and CDR2 are LNHDA and SQIVND (reference sequence). There are 12 residues in the CDR3. CDR3 amino acids: CASSMGSDGYTF. The CDR3, as DNA: TGTGCCAGTAGTATGGGGAGCGATGGCTACACCTTC.

This chain uses TRBV2 with TRBJ1-2; D might be TRBD1 (6 bases). Trimming removed 7 bases at V and 2 bases at J, with 17 bases between. This CDR3 is 15 amino acids long. The germline V gene has CDR1 SNHLY and CDR2 FYNNEI. The DNA of the CDR3 is TGTGCCAGCATCCGGAGGGGGAATACAAACTATGGCTACACCTTC. Amino acid sequence: CASIRRGNTNYGYTF.

The rearrangement uses TRBV6-4 and TRBJ1-4; possible D gene TRBD1, 5 bases. CDR1 and CDR2 from the germline V gene are MRHNA and SNTAGT. There are 15 residues in the CDR3. Trimming cost V 0 bases and J 7 bases, with 12 bases left between them. Here the CDR3 reads CASSDSAGVSEKLFF. DNA of the CDR3: TGTGCCAGCAGTGACTCAGCGGGGGTCAGTGAAAAACTGTTTTTT.

The chain's CDR3 is CASAPEGGTEAFF. In DNA form, the CDR3 reads TGTGCCAGTGCACCAGAGGGTGGCACTGAAGCTTTCTTT. The gene calls are TRBV19 and TRBJ1-1; D gene unclear. With 8 bases removed from V and 4 bases from J, the gap between germline ends came to 14 bases. CDR1 is LNHDA and CDR2 is SQIVND in the germline V gene (reference sequence). This CDR3 spans 13 amino acids.

The V call is TRBV4-1, the J call TRBJ1-1; 7 bases are a match to TRBD1. Losses at the gene ends were 5 bases for V and 3 bases for J; bases not matched to a gene: 6. This CDR3 spans 14 amino acids. Germline lookup yields CDR1 MGHRA and CDR2 YSYEKL. CDR3 sequence: CASSEGARDTEAFF. CDR3 DNA: TGCGCCAGCAGCGAGGGGGCGCGGGACACTGAAGCTTTCTTT.

The chain employs TRBV7-3 and TRBJ2-2; TRBD1 matches 12 bases. With V trimmed by 4 bases and J by 5 bases, 5 bases remained unmatched. Germline V gene sequence: CDR1 SGHTA, CDR2 FQGTGA. The CDR3 totals 16 residues. CDR3 bases: TGTGCCAGCAGCTCACGGGGACAGGGGGCGACCGGGGAGCTGTTTTTT. Protein sequence: CASSSRGQGATGELFF.

V is TRBV5-1 and J is TRBJ2-1, with 7 bases that match TRBD2. The CDR3 consists of 17 residues. The V segment lost 0 bases and the J segment 0 bases; nucleotides outside the gene matches: 6. Germline V gene data show CDR1 as SGHRS and CDR2 as YFSETQ. The chain's CDR3 is CASSLGGRDYSYNEQFF. In DNA, the CDR3 is TGCGCCAGCAGCTTGGGGGGTAGGGACTACTCCTACAATGAGCAGTTCTTC.

This sequence joins TRBV5-1 and TRBJ2-3, with D tentatively TRBD1 or TRBD2 (7 bases each). This CDR3 is built from 14 residues. Trimming removed 4 bases from V and 4 bases from J, with 13 bases in between. The germline V gene has CDR1 SGHRS and CDR2 YFSETQ. Here the CDR3 DNA reads TGCGCCAGCAGCCCCAGGGGGGGGGCAGATACGCAGTATTTT. It codes for CASSPRGGADTQYF. Full variable domain (rest looked up from reference TRBV5-1 and TRBJ2-3): KAGVTQTPRYLIKTRGQQVTLSCSPISGHRSVSWYQQTPGQGLQFLFEYFSETQRNKGNFPGRFSGRQFSNSRSEMNVSTLELGDSALYLCASSPRGGADTQYFGPGTRLTVL.

This clone was observed a handful of times. Other nucleotide sequences from this sample produce the same CDR3. CDR3 DNA: TGTGCCAGCACTACAGGGGGGAACACTGAAGCTTTCTTT. It translates to CASTTGGNTEAFF. This chain uses TRBV28 with TRBJ1-1; the match to TRBD1 covers 8 bases. The junction had 2 bases not matched to a gene; V was cut back by 7 bases and J by 1 base. The CDR3 extends over 13 amino acids. Germline V lookup: CDR1 MDHEN, CDR2 SYDVKM. The whole variable domain, filled in from reference TRBV28 and TRBJ1-1, reads DVKVTQSSRYLVKRTGEKVFLECVQDMDHENMFWYRQDPGLGLRLIYFSYDVKMKEKGDIPEGYSVSREKKERFSLILESASTNQTSMYLCASTTGGNTEAFFGQGTRLTVV.

V and J are TRBV4-3 and TRBJ2-1; 11 nucleotides align to TRBD2. Germline CDR1 is LGHNA and CDR2 is YSLEER. J was trimmed by 7 bases and V by 4 bases; bases with no gene match: 6. This CDR3 is built from 15 residues. The CDR3 DNA sequence: TGCGCCAGCAGCCCCCTAGCGGGGGGCTTAAATGAGCAGTTCTTC. Residues: CASSPLAGGLNEQFF.